This TCR beta chain was captured in a study of T cell changes during pregnancy in multiple sclerosis. The data were produced by immunoSEQ multiplex PCR, yet TCRdb's version contains in-frame clones alone and is incomplete. The data hold around 70,000 clones, with around 90% observed a single time. The trim removed 4 bases at V and 7 bases at J, leaving 7 bases unmatched. CDR1 is GTSNPN and CDR2 is SVGIG in the germline V gene (reference sequence). The CDR3 is 14 amino acids. J is TRBJ1-4 and V is TRBV30; 9 bases fit TRBD1. Sequencing used peripheral blood, obtained after pregnancy. The origin of this receptor is a female donor with multiple sclerosis, enrolled in a pregnancy study. The CDR3 loop reads CAWTPGTGSEKLFF. The CDR3, as DNA: TGTGCCTGGACGCCGGGGACAGGGTCTGAAAAACTGTTTTTT. The full variable domain, with the rest looked up from reference TRBV30 and TRBJ1-4, is SQTIHQWPATLVQPVGSPLSLECTVEGTSNPNLYWYRQAAGRGLQLLFYSVGIGQISSEVPQNLSASRPQDRQFILSSKKLLLSDSGFYLCAWTPGTGSEKLFFGSGTQLSVL.